This T cell receptor beta chain came from a study of blood T cells in healthy people across ages. Overall study results and limits: Measured against age, TCR beta diversity per million T cells decreased in a roughly linear manner.

It was with a sample-barcoded 5' primer and a J-beta primer mix that a second PCR of roughly 7 to 11 cycles was run. TCRdb re-called the 5' RACE reads through MiXCR, storing one row per CDR3 protein. There are some 780,000 distinct CDR3 sequences in the sample; about 56% occur only once, and under 30% lies in the top ten. This clonotype was observed a handful of times. Its specificity is unknown. They isolated at least 6 million PBMCs from each sample. The material sequenced was blood. This clonotype originated in a man in his forties in good health.

The chain's CDR3 is CASRTDSSTDTQYF. In DNA form, the CDR3 reads TGTGCCAGTCGGACAGACTCTAGCACAGATACGCAGTATTTT. This chain uses TRBV5-4 with TRBJ2-3, with D possibly matching TRBD1 (6 bases). Looked up from germline, CDR1 is SGHNT and CDR2 is YYREEE (reference sequence). V was shortened by 8 bases and J by 0 bases, with 13 bases between the two germline ends. CDR3 length equals 14 residues.